A single sample gave rise to the 22 T cell receptor beta chains below, sequenced in a study of T-cell memory formation after mild COVID-19. TCRdb reprocessed the 5' RACE reads via MiXCR and lists one record per CDR3 protein. The profile shows 250,000 to 300,000 distinct CDR3 sequences, 15% to 20% of them singletons. The sample consisted of PBMCs or a T cell subset sorted from them (not recorded which). All receptors derive from a man aged 18 to 29 who had mild COVID-19 (a few samples of this study predate the infection). Cell type and time point are not known.

This sequence joins TRBV24-1 and TRBJ2-1; 7 bases line up with TRBD1. The CDR3 sequence is 13 residues long. The germline V gene encodes CDR1 KGHDR and CDR2 SFDVKD. V lost 3 bases to trimming and J lost 8 bases; unmatched junction nucleotides: 3. Here the CDR3 reads CATSDHRGDEQFF. DNA for the CDR3: TGTGCCACCAGTGATCACAGGGGCGATGAGCAGTTCTTC.

This chain connects TRBV18 to TRBJ1-5, with D possibly matching TRBD1 (5 bases). Germline V gene data show CDR1 as KGHSH and CDR2 as LQKENI. V was clipped by 5 bases and J by 3 bases, with 8 bases between them. The CDR3 is made up of 13 amino acids. The CDR3 protein is CASSGAFNQPQHF. The DNA of the CDR3 is TGTGCCAGCTCAGGGGCCTTCAATCAGCCCCAGCATTTT.

The V and J genes are TRBV12-3 or TRBV12-4 and TRBJ1-5; no definite D call. V was pared by 7 bases and J by 5 bases, with 15 bases between. The CDR3 loop spans 14 amino acids. The CDR3 DNA reads TGTGCCAGCACCTTAGGGCAGGCCCATCAGCCCCAGCATTTT. It translates to CASTLGQAHQPQHF.

Only a few counts were recorded for this clonotype. The chain joins TRBV5-6 to TRBJ1-1; TRBD1 matches 7 bases. Germline lookup yields CDR1 SGHDT and CDR2 YYEEEE. There are 14 residues in the CDR3. J lost 4 bases, V lost 4 bases, and 7 bases had no gene match. The chain's CDR3 is CASSGEDRATEAFF. The CDR3 nucleotides are TGTGCCAGCAGCGGAGAAGACAGGGCCACTGAAGCTTTCTTT.

The CDR3 loop is CSVDTAGELFF. CDR3 bases: TGCAGCGTTGATACCGCAGGGGAGCTGTTTTTT. This chain connects TRBV29-1 to TRBJ2-2; D unresolved. CDR3 size: 11 residues. Trimming removed 3 bases at V and 8 bases at J, with 7 bases between. The germline CDR1 and CDR2 sequences are SQVTM and ANQGSEA.

This clonotype was picked up a small number of times. The V gene is TRBV7-7, the J gene TRBJ2-3, with no clear D. Germline V gene lookup returns CDR1 SSHAT and CDR2 FNYEAQ (reference sequence). V dropped 5 bases and J dropped 2 bases, with 11 bases sitting between them. The CDR3 contains 14 residues. Here the CDR3 reads CASSVGPDTDTQYF. CDR3 bases: TGTGCCAGCAGCGTAGGCCCTGACACAGATACGCAGTATTTT.

There are a few counts of this clonotype. This rearrangement joins TRBV6-5 to TRBJ1-4; D is uncertain. The length of the CDR3 is 14 residues. CDR1 MNHEY and CDR2 SVGAGI come from the germline V gene. V was shortened by 6 bases and J by 4 bases, with 12 bases between the two germline ends. The DNA of the CDR3 is TGTGCCAGCAGCCGAACGGGTCATAATGAAAAACTGTTTTTT. Translating it yields CASSRTGHNEKLFF.

The chain has TRBV5-1 and TRBJ2-3; D is undetermined. Trimming shortened V by 2 bases and J by 7 bases, and 5 bases separated the two germline ends. The CDR3 consists of 11 residues. Per germline, CDR1 SGHRS and CDR2 YFSETQ. This chain's CDR3 is CASSFGYTQYF. CDR3 DNA: TGCGCCAGCAGCTTCGGATATACGCAGTATTTT.

This clonotype occurred a few times. This sequence joins TRBV7-3 and TRBJ2-2, with TRBD2 identical over 11 bases. The CDR3 has 15 residues. Unmatched junction bases numbered 6, after V lost 5 bases and J lost 7 bases. Germline V gives CDR1 SGHTA, CDR2 FQGTGA. CDR3 DNA: TGTGCCAGCAGCCCTACTAGCGGGGGCGTCGGGGAGCTGTTTTTT. Encoded protein: CASSPTSGGVGELFF.

The rearrangement uses TRBV4-3 and TRBJ2-1; D is perhaps TRBD2 (5 bases). Trimming cost V 1 base and J 4 bases, with 11 bases left between them. The CDR3 has 15 residues. CDR1 LGHNA and CDR2 YSLEER come from the germline V gene. The CDR3 is CASSQALARYNEQFF. The CDR3 nucleotides are TGCGCCAGCAGCCAAGCCCTAGCCCGGTACAATGAGCAGTTCTTC.

This clonotype has more than one count but fewer than ten. The gene calls are TRBV5-1 and TRBJ2-2, with D unresolved. Germline CDR1 and CDR2: SGHRS and YFSETQ. CDR3 size: 13 residues. The ends were cut back, 0 bases at V and 6 bases at J, with 6 bases in the middle. The CDR3, as DNA: TGCGCCAGCAGCTTGGGGAGATCCGGGGAGCTGTTTTTT. This codes for CASSLGRSGELFF.

This clonotype was counted many times. V gene TRBV10-3 combines with J gene TRBJ2-3, with 8 bases aligning to TRBD2. The trim removed 6 bases at V and 6 bases at J, leaving 5 bases unmatched. Germline-derived CDR1 and CDR2 are ENHRY and SYGVKD. The CDR3 extends over 13 amino acids. Here the CDR3 reads CAISPGGADTQYF. CDR3 nucleotides: TGTGCCATCAGCCCCGGGGGGGCGGATACGCAGTATTTT.

This clonotype has only a few counts. The V call is TRBV20-1, the J call TRBJ1-2; TRBD1 matches at 9 bases. This CDR3 is 14 amino acids long. The V segment lost 0 bases and the J segment 8 bases; nucleotides outside the gene matches: 7. CDR1 is DFQATT, CDR2 SNEGSKA, per germline (reference sequence). CDR3: CSARETGTGWGYTF. The DNA for the CDR3 is TGCAGTGCTAGAGAGACCGGGACAGGGTGGGGCTACACCTTC.

The J gene is TRBJ1-5, the V gene TRBV12-3 or TRBV12-4; D is unresolved. V was pared by 6 bases and J by 1 base, with 13 bases between. The CDR3 length is 15 residues. CDR3 amino acids: CASSPFVGSNQPQHF. The DNA for the CDR3 is TGTGCCAGCAGCCCCTTCGTCGGAAGCAATCAGCCCCAGCATTTT.

A few counts support this clonotype. The chain uses TRBV6-6 and TRBJ2-7; no definite D call. The CDR3 contains 14 residues. Germline V gives CDR1 MNHNY, CDR2 SVGAGI (reference sequence). The V gene lost 4 bases and the J gene lost 0 bases, with 10 bases spanning the gap. DNA of the CDR3: TGTGCCAGCAGTTCCCGCCGGGTCTCCTACGAGCAGTACGTC. Residues: CASSSRRVSYEQYV.

This clonotype has only one observation. The chain joins TRBV11-2 to TRBJ2-3; D ambiguous. Germline CDR1 SGHAT, CDR2 FQNNGV. This CDR3 has 13 residues. The germline V and J ends were trimmed by 4 bases and 5 bases, with 10 bases remaining between them. The CDR3 protein is CASSSLGEDTQYF. In DNA, the CDR3 is TGTGCCAGCAGCTCCCTAGGCGAAGATACGCAGTATTTT.

This chain uses TRBV15 with TRBJ2-2, with a possible D match to TRBD1 (6 bases). Germline V gene sequence: CDR1 LNHNV, CDR2 YYDKDF (reference sequence). Between the trimmed V and J ends, which lost 0 bases and 3 bases, there was a span of 14 bases. The length of the CDR3 is 17 residues. This CDR3 reads CATSRDRTAEDTGELFF. CDR3 in DNA: TGTGCCACCAGCAGAGACCGGACAGCAGAAGACACCGGGGAGCTGTTTTTT.

This clonotype occurred many times. The chain recombines TRBV7-9 with TRBJ1-2; D is undetermined. Trimming removed 5 bases from V and 4 bases from J, with 11 bases in between. The CDR3 length is 13 residues. The germline V gene has CDR1 SEHNR and CDR2 FQNEAQ (reference sequence). This CDR3 is CASSRGGGYGYTF. The DNA for the CDR3 is TGTGCCAGCAGCCGCGGAGGCGGCTATGGCTACACCTTC. The whole variable domain, remainder taken from reference TRBV7-9 and TRBJ1-2, is DTGVSQNPRHKITKRGQNVTFRCDPISEHNRLYWYRQTLGQGPEFLTYFQNEAQLEKSRLLSDRFSAERPKGSFSTLEIQRTEQGDSAMYLCASSRGGGYGYTFGSGTRLTVV.

A few counts support this clonotype. The J gene is TRBJ2-1, the V gene TRBV20-1; D ambiguous. Germline CDR1 reads DFQATT; CDR2 reads SNEGSKA (reference sequence). V gave up 1 base and J gave up 5 bases, with 6 bases separating them. This CDR3 spans 12 amino acids. The CDR3 region has the DNA TGCAGTGCTAGAGGTGGGAACAATGAGCAGTTCTTC. As protein: CSARGGNNEQFF.

This clonotype was picked up a small number of times. This chain connects TRBV18 to TRBJ2-3, with a weak D call TRBD2 (5 bases). The germline V and J ends were trimmed by 3 bases and 4 bases, with 11 bases remaining between them. This CDR3 region has 14 residues. Germline V gene lookup returns CDR1 KGHSH and CDR2 LQKENI. The DNA for the CDR3 is TGTGCCAGCTCACCTTTTGAGGACTCAGATACGCAGTATTTT. Translation: CASSPFEDSDTQYF.

V usage is TRBV15 and J usage is TRBJ1-3; 7 bases match TRBD1. The CDR3 is made up of 15 amino acids. The germline V gene has CDR1 LNHNV and CDR2 YYDKDF (reference sequence). V dropped 2 bases and J dropped 1; count of bases not matched to a gene: 2. CDR3 sequence: CATSRQTGSGNTIYF. CDR3 DNA sequence: TGTGCCACCAGCAGACAGACAGGGTCTGGAAACACCATATATTTT.

Ten or more counts support this clonotype. V gene TRBV10-3 combines with J gene TRBJ2-7; D gene unclear. The V gene lost 0 bases and the J gene lost 5 bases, with 5 bases spanning the gap. CDR1 ENHRY and CDR2 SYGVKD come from the germline V gene. The CDR3 loop spans 12 amino acids. CDR3 coding DNA: TGTGCCATCAGTGAGTCTTTTGACGAGCAGTACTTC. Its translation: CAISESFDEQYF.